Below are 25 T cell receptor beta chains sequenced from a single sample in a study of OX40 agonist ivuxolimab in advanced cancers. Only in-frame clones appear in the TCRdb table, and some are missing; sequencing was by immunoSEQ multiplex PCR. In the table there are 50,000 to 70,000 clones, approximately 90% of which are singletons. The specimen was CD4+ or CD8+ T cells sorted from blood, collected in a trial of the OX40 agonist ivuxolimab. These receptors were collected from an adult with an advanced solid tumor such as melanoma, head and neck, liver or kidney cancer.

The chain employs TRBV6-5 and TRBJ2-3, with TRBD2 as a possible D gene (7 bases). From germline, CDR1 is MNHEY and CDR2 SVGAGI. The V end was cut by 6 bases, the J end by 10 bases, with 20 bases between. The CDR3 totals 14 residues. CDR3 amino acids: CASRPNREGSAQYF. The DNA for the CDR3 is TGTGCCAGCAGACCAAACAGGGAGGGAAGCGCGCAGTATTTT.

J is TRBJ1-4 and V is TRBV11-2, with D possibly matching TRBD1 (5 bases). V lost 2 bases and J 5 bases, leaving 9 bases between the germline ends. The CDR3 runs 14 residues. Germline lookup yields CDR1 SGHAT and CDR2 FQNNGV. The CDR3 DNA reads as TGTGCCAGCAGCTTACAGGGATGGAATGAAAAACTGTTTTTT. Amino acids: CASSLQGWNEKLFF.

This clone was recorded a few times. J is TRBJ2-3 and V is TRBV5-1; 8 bases are a match to TRBD1. The germline V gene has CDR1 SGHRS and CDR2 YFSETQ. There are 14 residues in the CDR3. J was trimmed by 5 bases and V by 4 bases; bases with no gene match: 6. The DNA for the CDR3 is TGCGCCAGCAGCCTGGGACAGGACGTAGATACGCAGTATTTT. Its translation is CASSLGQDVDTQYF. The full variable domain, its missing parts supplied by reference TRBV5-1 and TRBJ2-3, is KAGVTQTPRYLIKTRGQQVTLSCSPISGHRSVSWYQQTPGQGLQFLFEYFSETQRNKGNFPGRFSGRQFSNSRSEMNVSTLELGDSALYLCASSLGQDVDTQYFGPGTRLTVL.

This clone was found once. The V gene is TRBV6-1, the J gene TRBJ1-1; D is possibly TRBD1 (5 bases). The CDR3 is 14 residues long. CDR1 is MNHNS and CDR2 is SASEGT in the germline V gene. V gave up 7 bases and J gave up 4 bases, with 16 bases separating them. The CDR3, as DNA: TGTGCCAGCACGGGGCGTCGGGGCAGCACTGAAGCTTTCTTT. Its protein is CASTGRRGSTEAFF.

A single count supports this clone. The rearrangement uses TRBV27 and TRBJ2-1, with 8 nucleotides matching TRBD1. The germline V gene encodes CDR1 MNHEY and CDR2 SMNVEV (reference sequence). This CDR3 contains 16 residues. With V trimmed by 6 bases and J by 10 bases, 17 bases remained unmatched. This CDR3 is CASRGGWGQAKREQFF. CDR3 coding DNA: TGTGCCAGCAGGGGGGGTTGGGGACAGGCGAAGAGAGAGCAGTTCTTC.

The rearrangement uses TRBV19 and TRBJ2-3, with D possibly matching TRBD2 (7 bases). The CDR3 runs 15 residues. From germline, CDR1 is LNHDA and CDR2 SQIVND (reference sequence). The ends were cut back, 9 bases at V and 2 bases at J, with 18 bases in the middle. CDR3 coding DNA: TGTGCCAGCCGGGGGGCAGCGGGGTACACAGATACGCAGTATTTT. The encoded protein is CASRGAAGYTDTQYF.

In this sample, this clone turned up a few times. The CDR3 here is CASSLNYEQYF. CDR3 DNA: TGTGCCAGCAGCCTCAACTACGAGCAGTACTTC. This chain uses TRBV28 with TRBJ2-7; D not certain. Germline CDR1 is MDHEN and CDR2 is SYDVKM. The CDR3 is made up of 11 amino acids. V lost 6 bases, J lost 3 bases, and 6 bases lay in between.

J is TRBJ2-3 and V is TRBV19; the D gene is possibly TRBD1 (6 bases). Germline V gene sequence: CDR1 LNHDA, CDR2 SQIVND (reference sequence). Between the trimmed V and J ends, which lost 5 bases and 7 bases, there was a span of 19 bases. The CDR3 spans 15 residues. CDR3 sequence (DNA): TGTGCCAGTAGTTTTTTAACAGGGTTAGGAAATACGCAGTATTTT. Translated, it gives CASSFLTGLGNTQYF.

The rearrangement links TRBV5-6 to TRBJ2-2, with TRBD1 identical over 7 bases. Germline V gene lookup returns CDR1 SGHDT and CDR2 YYEEEE. This CDR3 is built from 15 residues. V trimming: 4 bases; J trimming: 1 base; junction bases outside the gene matches: 4. CDR3 sequence: CASSHGTENTGELFF. As DNA, the CDR3 is TGTGCCAGCAGCCACGGGACAGAGAACACCGGGGAGCTGTTTTTT.

J is TRBJ2-1 and V is TRBV6-5; D gene ambiguous. CDR3 length equals 14 residues. Trimming pared 2 bases from V and 3 bases from J, leaving 8 bases between. Per the germline V gene, CDR1 is MNHEY and CDR2 is SVGAGI. The CDR3 here is CASSYTMIYNEQFF. The CDR3 nucleotides are TGTGCCAGCAGTTACACAATGATCTACAATGAGCAGTTCTTC.

This clone was counted a single time. The chain recombines TRBV11-2 with TRBJ1-2; tentative D call: TRBD1 (6 bases). V shed 5 bases and J shed 4 bases, with 14 bases lying between them. The CDR3 runs to 14 residues. In germline, CDR1 is SGHAT, CDR2 FQNNGV. The CDR3 loop is CASSTSTGTYGYTF. The CDR3 DNA is TGTGCCAGCAGCACCTCCACAGGGACCTATGGCTACACCTTC.

CDR3 residues: CATVPGASETQYF. In DNA, the CDR3 is TGTGCGACCGTCCCGGGGGCCTCAGAGACCCAGTACTTC. The rearrangement links TRBV10-3 to TRBJ2-5; either TRBD1 or TRBD2 may supply D (6 bases each). This CDR3 contains 13 residues. Germline-derived CDR1 and CDR2 are ENHRY and SYGVKD.

The chain has TRBV6-6 and TRBJ2-3; D not certain. V gave up 2 bases and J gave up 4 bases, with 4 bases separating them. Germline assignment: CDR1 MNHNY and CDR2 SVGAGI (reference sequence). The CDR3 spans 12 residues. The CDR3 DNA is TGTGCCAGCAGTTACGGCCCAGATACGCAGTATTTT. Translating gives CASSYGPDTQYF.

The chain combines TRBV27 with TRBJ2-3; D remains ambiguous. CDR1 and CDR2 (germline): MNHEY, SMNVEV (reference sequence). With 2 bases removed from V and 2 bases from J, the gap between germline ends came to 8 bases. The CDR3 runs to 14 residues. The CDR3 DNA follows: TGTGCCAGCAGTTTAAACAGATTCACAGATACGCAGTATTTT. Its translation: CASSLNRFTDTQYF.

The chain joins TRBV9 to TRBJ2-1; D possibly corresponds to TRBD1 (6 bases). This CDR3 region has 13 residues. V lost 2 bases and J 4 bases, leaving 7 bases between the germline ends. In germline, CDR1 is SGDLS, CDR2 YYNGEE. The CDR3 DNA reads as TGTGCCAGCAGCGTCGGACAGTACAATGAGCAGTTCTTC. Protein product: CASSVGQYNEQFF.

The chain uses TRBV2 and TRBJ1-2; D ambiguous. This CDR3 has 12 amino acids. V lost 6 bases and J lost 4, with 9 bases in between. Germline CDR1 is SNHLY and CDR2 is FYNNEI. The CDR3 DNA reads as TGTGCCAGCAGGCTGACAAGCTATGGCTACACCTTC. It specifies CASRLTSYGYTF.

The chain combines TRBV18 with TRBJ2-5; tentatively, D is TRBD1 (5 bases). CDR3 length: 14 residues. With 3 bases removed from V and 5 bases from J, the gap between germline ends came to 13 bases. Germline V gene data show CDR1 as KGHSH and CDR2 as LQKENI. This chain's CDR3 is CASSPSQGYETQYF. CDR3 nucleotides: TGTGCCAGCTCACCGAGTCAGGGTTACGAGACCCAGTACTTC.

The chain uses TRBV5-5 and TRBJ2-5, with D perhaps matching TRBD1 (6 bases). The germline V gene encodes CDR1 SGHKS and CDR2 YYEKEE (reference sequence). Trimming left V 6 bases short and J 2 bases short, with 11 bases between. This CDR3 has 13 residues. In DNA form, the CDR3 reads TGTGCCAGCATCATAGGGACACAAGAGACCCAGTACTTC. This encodes CASIIGTQETQYF.

V usage is TRBV7-3 and J usage is TRBJ2-7; D might be TRBD2 (5 bases). V was trimmed by 0 bases and J by 4 bases, leaving 16 bases between them. CDR1 SGHTA and CDR2 FQGTGA come from the germline V gene. The CDR3 has 16 amino acids. The CDR3 nucleotides read TGTGCCAGCAGCTTAACTGGGGTAGGGAGTTCGTACGAGCAGTACTTC. This sequence encodes CASSLTGVGSSYEQYF.

The chain joins TRBV19 to TRBJ2-7; 8 bases map to TRBD1. CDR1 LNHDA and CDR2 SQIVND come from the germline V gene (reference sequence). The CDR3 is made up of 14 amino acids. Trimming took 3 bases from V and 7 from J; bases not matched to a gene: 8. This CDR3 reads CASSMSRGREEQYF. CDR3 DNA: TGTGCCAGTAGTATGAGCAGGGGGCGCGAAGAGCAGTACTTC.

The gene calls are TRBV5-1 and TRBJ2-1; the D call may be TRBD1 or TRBD2 (6 bases each). From germline, CDR1 is SGHRS and CDR2 YFSETQ. The CDR3 contains 14 residues. The V gene lost 4 bases and the J gene lost 8 bases, with 16 bases spanning the gap. CDR3 in amino acids: CASSPGAVADEQFF. The CDR3 DNA is TGCGCCAGCAGCCCGGGGGCGGTCGCGGATGAGCAGTTCTTC.

A remark on this clone: The junction differs from germline at one of its ends, possibly a read error. The chain links TRBV7-7 to TRBJ2-2; D may be TRBD1 or TRBD2 (6 bases each). The CDR3 extends over 15 amino acids. CDR1 and CDR2 (germline): SSHAT, FNYEAQ (reference sequence). DNA of the CDR3: TGTGCTAGCAGCTTAGTGGAGGGGGTGACCGGGGAGCTGTTTTTT. This gives the protein CASSLVEGVTGELFF.

CDR3 region: CASRAQGNQPQHF. CDR3 in DNA: TGCGCCAGCAGGGCCCAAGGGAATCAGCCCCAGCATTTT. V and J are TRBV10-2 and TRBJ1-5; D gene uncertain. V gave up 6 bases and J gave up 4 bases, with 10 bases separating them. The CDR3 has 13 residues. Germline V lookup: CDR1 WSHSY, CDR2 SAAADI.

The chain joins TRBV19 to TRBJ1-4; a possible D gene is TRBD1 (5 bases). The CDR3 runs 15 residues. V was clipped by 3 bases and J by 6 bases, with 14 bases between them. In germline, CDR1 is LNHDA, CDR2 SQIVND (reference sequence). In nucleotides, the CDR3 is TGTGCCAGTAGTATCCTGGAGGGACCTGATGAAAAACTGTTTTTT. Encoded protein: CASSILEGPDEKLFF.

This sequence joins TRBV2 and TRBJ2-3; tentatively, D is TRBD2 (6 bases). V shed 7 bases and J shed 3 bases, with 8 bases lying between them. Germline assignment: CDR1 SNHLY and CDR2 FYNNEI. The CDR3 length is 12 residues. As DNA, the CDR3 is TGTGCCAGCACGGGAGCTACAGATACGCAGTATTTT. Translating it yields CASTGATDTQYF. The variable domain in full, completed from reference TRBV2 and TRBJ2-3, reads EPEVTQTPSHQVTQMGQEVILRCVPISNHLYFYWYRQILGQKVEFLVSFYNNEISEKSEIFDDQFSVERPDGSNFTLKIRSTKLEDSAMYFCASTGATDTQYFGPGTRLTVL.